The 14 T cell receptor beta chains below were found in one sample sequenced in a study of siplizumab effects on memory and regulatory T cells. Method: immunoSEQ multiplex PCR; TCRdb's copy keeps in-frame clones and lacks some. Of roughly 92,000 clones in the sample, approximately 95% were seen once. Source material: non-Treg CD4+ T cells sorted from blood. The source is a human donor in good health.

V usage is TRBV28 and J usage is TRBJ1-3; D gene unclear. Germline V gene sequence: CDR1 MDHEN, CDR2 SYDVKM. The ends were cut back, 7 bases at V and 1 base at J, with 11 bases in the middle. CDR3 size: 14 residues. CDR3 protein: CASNPGTSGNTIYF. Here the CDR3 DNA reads TGTGCCAGCAACCCGGGCACATCTGGAAACACCATATATTTT.

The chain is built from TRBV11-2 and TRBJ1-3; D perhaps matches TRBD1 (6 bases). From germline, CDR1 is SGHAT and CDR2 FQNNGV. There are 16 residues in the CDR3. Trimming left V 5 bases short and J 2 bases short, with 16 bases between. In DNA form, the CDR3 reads TGTGCCAGCAGCCCCCGAACCACAGGGACTGGAAACACCATATATTTT. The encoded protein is CASSPRTTGTGNTIYF.

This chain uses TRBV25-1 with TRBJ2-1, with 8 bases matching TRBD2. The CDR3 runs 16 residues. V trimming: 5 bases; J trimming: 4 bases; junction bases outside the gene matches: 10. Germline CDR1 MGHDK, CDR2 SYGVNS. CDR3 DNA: TGTGCCAGCAGTCCTCTGGAGCGGGGGATTTACAATGAGCAGTTCTTC. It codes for CASSPLERGIYNEQFF.

The chain's CDR3 is CASSFLVTNTIYF. The DNA for the CDR3 is TGTGCCAGCAGCTTTCTGGTGACAAACACCATATATTTT. The chain couples TRBV5-6 to TRBJ1-3; no clear D. This CDR3 is 13 amino acids long. Trimming pared 2 bases from V and 6 bases from J, leaving 9 bases between. Germline V gives CDR1 SGHDT, CDR2 YYEEEE.

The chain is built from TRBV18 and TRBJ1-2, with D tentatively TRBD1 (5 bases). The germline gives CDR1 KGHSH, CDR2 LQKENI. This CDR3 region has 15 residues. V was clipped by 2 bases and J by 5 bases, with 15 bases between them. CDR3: CASSPIPGDPYGYTF. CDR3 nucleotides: TGTGCCAGCTCACCAATCCCGGGGGACCCATATGGCTACACCTTC.

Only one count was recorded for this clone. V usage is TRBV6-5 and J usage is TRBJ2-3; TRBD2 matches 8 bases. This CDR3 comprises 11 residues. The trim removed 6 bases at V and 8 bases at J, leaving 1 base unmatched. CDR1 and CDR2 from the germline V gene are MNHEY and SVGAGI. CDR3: CASSREGTQYF. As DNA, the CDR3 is TGTGCCAGCAGCCGGGAGGGTACGCAGTATTTT.

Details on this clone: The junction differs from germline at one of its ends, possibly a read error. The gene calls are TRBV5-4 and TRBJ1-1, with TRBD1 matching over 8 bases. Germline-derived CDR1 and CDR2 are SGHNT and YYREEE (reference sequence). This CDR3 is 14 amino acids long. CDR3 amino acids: CASSLGQVGTEAFF. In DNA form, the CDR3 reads TGTGCCAGCAGTTTGGGACAGGTTGGCACTGAAGCTTTCTTT. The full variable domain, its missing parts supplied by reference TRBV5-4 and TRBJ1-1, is ETGVTQSPTHLIKTRGQQVTLRCSSQSGHNTVSWYQQALGQGPQFIFQYYREEENGRGNFPPRFSGLQFPNYSSELNVNALELDDSALYLCASSLGQVGTEAFFGQGTRLTVV.

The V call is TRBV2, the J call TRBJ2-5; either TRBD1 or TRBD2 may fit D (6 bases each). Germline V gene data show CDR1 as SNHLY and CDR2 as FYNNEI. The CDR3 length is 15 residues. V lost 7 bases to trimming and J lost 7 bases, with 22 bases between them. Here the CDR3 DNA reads TGTGCCAGCACCAGCCTAAGTTCGGGGGCTGGGACCCAGTACTTC. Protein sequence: CASTSLSSGAGTQYF.

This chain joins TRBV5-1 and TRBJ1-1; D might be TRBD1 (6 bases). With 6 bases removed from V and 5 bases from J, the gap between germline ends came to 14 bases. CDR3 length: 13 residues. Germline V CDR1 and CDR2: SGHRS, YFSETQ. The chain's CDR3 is CASTKEDSTEAFF. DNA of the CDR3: TGCGCCAGCACCAAGGAGGACAGTACTGAAGCTTTCTTT.

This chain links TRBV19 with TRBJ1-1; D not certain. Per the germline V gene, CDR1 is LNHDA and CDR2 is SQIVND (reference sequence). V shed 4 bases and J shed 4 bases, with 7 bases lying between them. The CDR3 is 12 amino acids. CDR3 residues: CASSRVTTEAFF. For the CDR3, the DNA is TGTGCCAGTAGTAGGGTGACCACTGAAGCTTTCTTT.

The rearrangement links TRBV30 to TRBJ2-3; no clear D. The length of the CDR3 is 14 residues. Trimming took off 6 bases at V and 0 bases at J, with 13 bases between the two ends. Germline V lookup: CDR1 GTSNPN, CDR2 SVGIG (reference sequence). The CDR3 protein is CACGRLRSTDTQYF. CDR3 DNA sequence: TGTGCCTGTGGTCGGCTGCGGAGCACAGATACGCAGTATTTT.

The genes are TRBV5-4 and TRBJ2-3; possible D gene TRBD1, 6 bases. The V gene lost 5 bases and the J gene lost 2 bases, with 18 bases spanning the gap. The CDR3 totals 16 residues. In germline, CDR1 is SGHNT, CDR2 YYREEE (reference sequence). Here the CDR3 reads CASSYPQGYSTDTQYF. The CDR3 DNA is TGTGCCAGCAGTTACCCACAGGGATACTCCACAGATACGCAGTATTTT.

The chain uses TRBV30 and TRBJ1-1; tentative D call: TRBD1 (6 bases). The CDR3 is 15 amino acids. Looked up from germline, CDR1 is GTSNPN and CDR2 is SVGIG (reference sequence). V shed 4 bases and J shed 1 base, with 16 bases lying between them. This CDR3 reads CAWTPGGTWNTEAFF. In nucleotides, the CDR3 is TGTGCCTGGACCCCCGGGGGGACATGGAACACTGAAGCTTTCTTT.

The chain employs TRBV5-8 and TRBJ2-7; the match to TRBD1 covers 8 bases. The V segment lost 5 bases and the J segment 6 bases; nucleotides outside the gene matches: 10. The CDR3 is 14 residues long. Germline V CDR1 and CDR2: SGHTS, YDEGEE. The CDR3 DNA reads TGTGCCAGCAGATTGACAGGGGATGGAAGCGAGCAGTACTTC. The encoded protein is CASRLTGDGSEQYF.